One T cell receptor (beta chain) is described in this entry. This clonotype was recorded many times. Its antigen is currently not known. Per-nucleotide qualities are absent, and no much larger clonotype sits a single base away. The sample comes from a study of T cells in Graves' hyperthyroidism and ophthalmopathy (dated by TCRdb to between 2017 and 2020). Broadly, across the study: Peripheral blood was sampled at the time of initial diagnosis, prior to any treatment. An independent validation cohort of under 20 hyperthyroidism patients and approximately 15 patients who later progressed to ophthalmopathy tested prospective prediction of ophthalmopathy. The paper reports TCR Vbeta CDR3 sequencing of more than 120 peripheral blood samples: under 45 ophthalmopathy, around 80 hyperthyroidism and around 17 progressor patients. Thyroid tissue and blood T-cell repertoires from more than 5 Graves' hyperthyroidism patients were also compared in the study. The roughly 100 discovery patients were divided at random into training and test sets in a 7:3 ratio. Following sampling, methimazole starting at 30 mg daily was given to hyperthyroidism patients, and high-dose intravenous methylprednisolone was given to ophthalmopathy patients. To identify TCR V-J signatures that set the groups apart, the researchers used a discovery cohort of more than 95 patients, made up of 40 to 45 with Graves' ophthalmopathy and 55 to 65 with stable Graves' hyperthyroidism.

The hyperthyroidism patients were between 18 and 65 years old and newly diagnosed, with a disease duration of less than 2 months. Patients with uncontrolled infections, other autoimmune diseases, pregnancy or lactation were excluded. Clinical symptoms, serum thyroxine and TRAb, thyroid ultrasound, and orbital computed tomography formed the basis for the diagnoses. Blood from progressor patients was drawn when they were first diagnosed with hyperthyroidism, before any ophthalmopathy symptoms appeared. Ficoll-Paque density gradient centrifugation was used to isolate PBMCs from approximately 10 ml of fresh peripheral blood. Progressor patients were initially diagnosed with Graves' hyperthyroidism and developed ophthalmopathy during follow-up. Total RNA was extracted using Trizol reagent, and RNA quality was assessed on an Agilent 2100 Bioanalyzer. V gives up 1 base and J gives up 1 base, and the segment between their germline ends measures 11 bases. CDR1 SGHTA and CDR2 FQGNSA are derived from the germline V gene. The CDR3 runs 16 residues from the cysteine to the phenylalanine. The only DNA kept is the CDR3, 48 bases in frame from the first base.

The TCR beta CDR3 regions were amplified from RNA transcripts. A first-round RT-PCR of the TCR CDR3 used the HTBI primer set with the Qiagen OneStep RT-PCR kit. Libraries were constructed in a second round of multiplex PCR, after which size selection and purification were performed. Libraries were sequenced paired-end with 100 bp reads on an Illumina HiSeq2000. On the study's bioinformatics: SOAPnuke was used to process the raw data, with reads discarded if the reads contained adapters or uncalled bases, had a mean Phred below 15, or lacked an exact constant-primer or identifier match. COPE v1.2.5 was used to merge the high-quality paired reads, and each unique nucleotide sequence was defined as a clonotype. MiTCR v1.1 was used to align the clonotypes against IMGT TRBV, TRBD and TRBJ reference segments. The analysis was restricted to V-J combinations with a frequency above 0.0001, which together covered over 99% of the repertoires. A TCS score was defined as the ratio of F50 (clonal expansion) to E x V (chaos), with BLOSUM62-based TCRdist applied between CDR3 peptides within each V-J. Welch's t-statistics and random forest reduced around 550 V-J features to roughly 13, which were used in a naive Bayes classifier (R e1071). TCRdb took the public reads, trimmed them with fastp at Q25, ran MiXCR for clone calling and kept in-frame beta chains. Records with the same CDR3 protein are collapsed into one entry carrying the most frequent genes and DNA. The V and J calls shown here were made by TCRdb, not taken from the authors' results. A total of some 300,000 distinct CDR3 sequences appear in this sample, about 14% of them only once. Of the sample, about 8% falls within the top ten clones.

Study-wide findings and limitations: No statistical method was used to fix the sample size in advance, and group allocation was not hidden from the investigators. Most expanded thyroid clonotypes (frequency above 0.001) were also detected in blood, suggesting blood repertoires may reflect thyroid immune responses. In validation, the model predicted progression to ophthalmopathy a median of about 5.9 months before onset, with approximately 71% sensitivity and nearly 75% specificity. In cross-validation, a model built on a 13 V-J signature told ophthalmopathy apart from stable hyperthyroidism with just under 90% sensitivity and about 81% specificity, and in testing the same model reached 80%/75%.

Here the chain combines TRBV7-2 and TRBJ2-4; no D gene is confidently identified. Sequenced material: blood. The TCR sequence derives from a woman aged 30 to 39 with Graves' hyperthyroidism that later progressed to Graves' ophthalmopathy. The CDR3 protein sequence reads: CASSLVLSLAKNIQYF. In nucleotide form, the sequence is TGTGCCAGCAGCTTAGTATTAAGTTTGGCCAAAAACATTCAGTACTTC.